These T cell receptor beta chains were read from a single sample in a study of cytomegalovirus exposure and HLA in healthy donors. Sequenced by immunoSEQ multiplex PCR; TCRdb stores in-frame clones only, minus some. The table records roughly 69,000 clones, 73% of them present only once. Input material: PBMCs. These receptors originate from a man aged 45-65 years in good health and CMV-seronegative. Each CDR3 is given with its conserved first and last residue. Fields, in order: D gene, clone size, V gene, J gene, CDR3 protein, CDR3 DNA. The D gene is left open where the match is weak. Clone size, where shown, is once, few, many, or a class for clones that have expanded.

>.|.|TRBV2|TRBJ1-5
CASVGRDNQPQHF
TGTGCCAGCGTGGGCAGGGACAATCAGCCCCAGCATTTT
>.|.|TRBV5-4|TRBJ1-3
CASSATGGRGNTIYF
TGTGCCAGCAGCGCAACCGGGGGGCGCGGAAACACCATATATTTT
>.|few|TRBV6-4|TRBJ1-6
CASRTRAFPLHF
TGTGCCAGCCGTACGAGGGCCTTCCCCCTCCACTTT
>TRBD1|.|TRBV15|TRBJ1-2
CATSSRVTGDGYTF
TGTGCCACCAGCAGTAGGGTGACAGGGGATGGCTACACCTTC
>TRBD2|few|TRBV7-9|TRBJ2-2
CASRPGGSGELFF
TGTGCCAGCAGACCGGGAGGATCCGGGGAGCTGTTTTTT
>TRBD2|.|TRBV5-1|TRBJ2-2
CASNPARGAPTGELFF
TGCGCCAGCAACCCCGCGCGGGGGGCCCCAACCGGGGAGCTGTTTTTT
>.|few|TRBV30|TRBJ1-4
CAWSDNWGGMEKLFF
TGTGCCTGGAGTGACAACTGGGGCGGGATGGAAAAACTGTTTTTT
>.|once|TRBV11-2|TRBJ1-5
CASSSTGQNQPQHF
TGTGCCAGCAGCTCGACCGGACAAAATCAGCCCCAGCATTTT
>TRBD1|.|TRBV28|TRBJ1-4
CASIGTGLSEKLFF
TGTGCCAGCATCGGGACAGGGCTGTCTGAAAAACTGTTTTTT
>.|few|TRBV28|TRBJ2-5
CATRRGGETQYF
TGTGCCACAAGAAGGGGGGGGGAGACCCAGTACTTC
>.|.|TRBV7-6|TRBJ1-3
CASSSYSGGGGNTIYF
TGTGCCAGCAGCTCTTATTCTGGTGGGGGGGGAAACACCATATATTTT
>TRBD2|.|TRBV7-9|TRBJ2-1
CASSLGSGGYNEQFF
TGTGCCAGCAGCTTAGGCAGCGGGGGTTACAATGAGCAGTTCTTC
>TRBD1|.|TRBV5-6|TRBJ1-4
CASSWRGQPNEKLFF
TGTGCCAGCAGCTGGAGGGGACAGCCTAATGAAAAACTGTTTTTT
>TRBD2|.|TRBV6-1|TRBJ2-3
CASSEGLLGLAEGPDTQYF
TGTGCCAGCAGTGAAGGGCTGTTAGGACTAGCGGAGGGCCCAGATACGCAGTATTTT
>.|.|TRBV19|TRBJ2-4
CASSIAHRVAKNIQYF
TGTGCCAGTAGTATAGCGCACAGGGTGGCCAAAAACATTCAGTACTTC
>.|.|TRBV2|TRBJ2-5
CASSTEETQYF
TGTGCCAGCTCGACAGAAGAGACCCAGTACTTC
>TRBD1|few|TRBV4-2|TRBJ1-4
CASSPPGQGNEKLFF
TGTGCCAGCAGCCCACCGGGACAGGGTAATGAAAAACTGTTTTTT
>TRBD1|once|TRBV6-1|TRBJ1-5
CASSVGTGVADQPQHF
TGTGCCAGCAGTGTTGGGACAGGGGTTGCCGATCAGCCCCAGCATTTT
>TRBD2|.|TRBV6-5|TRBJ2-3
CASSPTGGFRDTQYF
TGTGCCAGCAGCCCGACGGGGGGGTTCCGGGATACGCAGTATTTT